Presented here are 21 T cell receptor beta chains from one specimen sequenced in a study of blood T cells in healthy people across ages. The second PCR ran about 7 to 12 cycles with a sample-barcoded 5' primer and J-beta primers. TCRdb independently ran MiXCR on the 5' RACE reads; one entry per CDR3 protein. The sample consists of about 1.1 million distinct CDR3 sequences, around two fifths of them appearing once. Material: blood. The source of these receptors is a young man in good health.

This clonotype was seen more than once but under ten times. The chain employs TRBV29-1 and TRBJ1-1; a weak D match, TRBD1 (6 bases). This CDR3 has 12 amino acids. V shed 4 bases and J shed 5 bases, with 11 bases lying between them. Per the germline V gene, CDR1 is SQVTM and CDR2 is ANQGSEA. The CDR3 DNA is TGCAGCGTTGCACAGGGTTGGACTGAAGCTTTCTTT. This sequence encodes CSVAQGWTEAFF.

The sample holds a few counts of this clonotype. CDR3 DNA sequence: TGCGCCAGCAGAAGGGCACCGAACACCGGGGAGCTGTTTTTT. Its protein product is CASRRAPNTGELFF. The rearrangement joins TRBV5-1 to TRBJ2-2; no reliable D call. Trimming removed 5 bases from V and 0 bases from J, with 8 bases in between. The germline V gene encodes CDR1 SGHRS and CDR2 YFSETQ. CDR3 length: 14 residues.

This clonotype showed up just a few times. This sequence joins TRBV5-1 and TRBJ2-4; no reliable D call. CDR3 size: 13 residues. CDR1 is SGHRS, CDR2 YFSETQ, per germline. V was cut by 5 bases and J by 8 bases, with 14 bases left in between. In DNA, the CDR3 is TGCGCCAGCAGAAGTTCCGTTGTGGACATTCAGTACTTC. Translation gives CASRSSVVDIQYF.

In the case of this clonotype: This sequence may be a read error, since a much larger clone differs from it by one base. The rearrangement uses TRBV10-3 and TRBJ2-3; TRBD2 aligns across 9 bases. Germline-derived CDR1 and CDR2 are ENHRY and SYGVKD. This CDR3 spans 17 amino acids. CDR3 sequence reads: CVISESQTSGDTDTQYF. The CDR3 DNA reads as TGTGTCATCAGTGAGTCCCAGACTAGCGGTGACACAGATACGCAGTATTTT.

The chain uses TRBV6-5 and TRBJ1-5; no reliable D call. CDR1 and CDR2 from the germline V gene are MNHEY and SVGAGI. Between the trimmed V and J ends, which lost 4 bases and 3 bases, there was a span of 10 bases. This CDR3 contains 14 residues. CDR3 in amino acids: CASSCRQTNQPQHF. The CDR3 DNA follows: TGTGCCAGCAGTTGCCGGCAGACCAATCAGCCCCAGCATTTT.

The chain links TRBV9 to TRBJ2-7; D remains unclear. Trimming removed 0 bases at V and 7 bases at J, with 14 bases between. Germline-derived CDR1 and CDR2 are SGDLS and YYNGEE. The CDR3 totals 14 residues. The CDR3 loop reads CASSVDSQAWEQYF. DNA for the CDR3: TGTGCCAGCAGCGTAGATAGTCAGGCTTGGGAGCAGTACTTC.

This clonotype appeared a few times. V gene TRBV30 combines with J gene TRBJ1-4; D not resolved. CDR3 length: 13 residues. The germline gives CDR1 GTSNPN, CDR2 SVGIG (reference sequence). Trimming left V 0 bases short and J 8 bases short, with 10 bases between. This CDR3 reads CAWSVRRSEKLFF. For the CDR3, the DNA is TGTGCCTGGAGTGTTAGGAGAAGCGAAAAACTGTTTTTT. Complete variable domain (other parts from reference TRBV30 and TRBJ1-4): SQTIHQWPATLVQPVGSPLSLECTVEGTSNPNLYWYRQAAGRGLQLLFYSVGIGQISSEVPQNLSASRPQDRQFILSSKKLLLSDSGFYLCAWSVRRSEKLFFGSGTQLSVL.

The chain couples TRBV4-3 to TRBJ1-2; TRBD1 might be the D (6 bases). The V gene lost 0 bases and the J gene lost 8 bases, with 13 bases spanning the gap. The CDR3 extends over 14 amino acids. CDR1 LGHNA and CDR2 YSLEER come from the germline V gene. The CDR3 loop reads CASSQDGRGGGYTF. The CDR3 DNA reads as TGCGCCAGCAGCCAAGATGGCAGGGGTGGCGGCTACACCTTC.

This clonotype came up a few times. The V and J genes are TRBV30 and TRBJ2-7; perhaps TRBD2 as D (5 bases). This CDR3 contains 14 residues. V was shortened by 0 bases and J by 0 bases, with 9 bases between the two germline ends. CDR1 is GTSNPN and CDR2 is SVGIG in the germline V gene (reference sequence). The CDR3 loop reads CAWSVSGFSYEQYF. The CDR3 coding sequence is TGTGCCTGGAGTGTATCGGGATTCTCCTACGAGCAGTACTTC.

This sequence joins TRBV4-2 and TRBJ1-5; D not certain. The germline V gene encodes CDR1 LGHNA and CDR2 YNFKEQ. Trimming took off 4 bases at V and 14 bases at J, with 18 bases between the two ends. CDR3 size: 13 residues. CDR3 DNA: TGTGCCAGCAGCCGCCCGGTCAGACTGTTAAAGCATTTT. As protein: CASSRPVRLLKHF.

Regarding this clonotype: An end of the junction does not agree with germline; a read error may underlie this. The rearrangement links TRBV14 to TRBJ1-1; D perhaps matches TRBD1 (6 bases). This CDR3 contains 14 residues. CDR1 is SGHDN and CDR2 is FVKESK in the germline V gene. The CDR3 DNA sequence: TGTGCCAACAGCCCGTGGACAGTAAACACTGAAGCTTTCTTT. It specifies CANSPWTVNTEAFF.

This clonotype was counted only a few times. The rearrangement joins TRBV12-3 or TRBV12-4 to TRBJ1-1; no clear D. There are 15 residues in the CDR3. Trimming removed 0 bases at V and 1 base at J, with 9 bases between. The CDR3 DNA reads as TGTGCCAGCAGTTTAGCGCTGGGAAGGAACACTGAAGCTTTCTTT. Amino acids: CASSLALGRNTEAFF.

This clonotype was observed a few times. J is TRBJ1-1 and V is TRBV7-2; TRBD1 is a possible D gene (5 bases). Trimming cost V 1 base and J 11 bases, with 11 bases left between them. Looked up from germline, CDR1 is SGHTA and CDR2 is FQGNSA. This CDR3 has 12 residues. The CDR3 DNA is TGTGCCAGCAGCTTAGTCCTGCGGGGGGCTTTCTTT. This gives the protein CASSLVLRGAFF.

This clonotype was detected a few times. Here the CDR3 reads CSVEGRADENTAYNEQFF. For the CDR3, the DNA is TGCAGCGTTGAAGGGAGAGCCGATGAAAACACAGCCTACAATGAGCAGTTCTTC. The V and J genes are TRBV29-1 and TRBJ2-1; unclear D gene. CDR3 size: 18 residues. V lost 1 base to trimming and J lost 2 bases, with 21 bases between them. CDR1 is SQVTM and CDR2 is ANQGSEA in the germline V gene.

The chain has TRBV7-2 and TRBJ1-2; D ambiguous. V was shortened by 3 bases and J by 3 bases, with 17 bases between the two germline ends. CDR1 and CDR2 (germline): SGHTA, FQGNSA. CDR3 length equals 16 residues. The DNA of the CDR3 is TGTGCCAGCAGCTTGGTTATCGCTCAGGCGTACTATGGCTACACCTTC. Encoded protein: CASSLVIAQAYYGYTF.

In its sample, this clonotype was seen a few times. The chain joins TRBV20-1 to TRBJ1-6, with TRBD1 matching 7 bases. Germline CDR1 reads DFQATT; CDR2 reads SNEGSKA (reference sequence). CDR3 length: 16 amino acids. V lost 6 bases, J lost 1 base, and 9 bases stayed unmatched. This chain's CDR3 is CSAPEQGSSYNSPLHF. The DNA for the CDR3 is TGCAGTGCCCCAGAACAGGGGTCGTCCTATAATTCACCCCTCCACTTT.

With regard to this clonotype: One end of the junction does not line up with germline, which may come from a read error. V and J are TRBV4-1 and TRBJ1-1; D is ambiguous. Germline V CDR1 and CDR2: MGHRA, YSYEKL. This CDR3 contains 12 residues. This chain's CDR3 is CASSQENAEAFF. The CDR3 bases are TGCGCCAGCAGCCAGGAGAACGCTGAAGCTTTCTTT.

The chain couples TRBV7-2 to TRBJ2-5; D may be TRBD2 (5 bases). This CDR3 contains 15 residues. Germline loops: CDR1 SGHTA, CDR2 FQGNSA. The germline V and J ends were trimmed by 2 bases and 1 base, with 11 bases remaining between them. CDR3 protein: CASSLYGDRQETQYF. Here the CDR3 DNA reads TGTGCCAGCAGCTTATACGGGGATCGCCAAGAGACCCAGTACTTC.

This clonotype came up once. Written as DNA, the CDR3 is TGTGCCAGCAGCTTAGATGAGGGTCGCTACACCTTC. It translates to CASSLDEGRYTF. The chain uses TRBV7-2 and TRBJ1-2; D is ambiguous. The germline V gene encodes CDR1 SGHTA and CDR2 FQGNSA. Between the trimmed V and J ends, which lost 1 base and 9 bases, there was a span of 9 bases. This CDR3 comprises 12 residues.

The chain is built from TRBV4-2 and TRBJ1-1, with D unresolved. The CDR3 spans 14 residues. V was pared by 0 bases and J by 5 bases, with 10 bases between. Germline assignment: CDR1 LGHNA and CDR2 YNFKEQ. The CDR3 region is CASSQDLVGTEAFF. The CDR3 DNA reads TGTGCCAGCAGCCAAGATTTAGTAGGGACTGAAGCTTTCTTT.

V is TRBV2 and J is TRBJ1-1, with D maybe TRBD1 (6 bases). The CDR3 totals 13 residues. Looked up from germline, CDR1 is SNHLY and CDR2 is FYNNEI. Deletions cut 6 bases from V and 4 bases from J, with 12 bases between. The CDR3: CASRMTGPTEAFF. CDR3 DNA sequence: TGTGCCAGCAGAATGACAGGTCCCACTGAAGCTTTCTTT.